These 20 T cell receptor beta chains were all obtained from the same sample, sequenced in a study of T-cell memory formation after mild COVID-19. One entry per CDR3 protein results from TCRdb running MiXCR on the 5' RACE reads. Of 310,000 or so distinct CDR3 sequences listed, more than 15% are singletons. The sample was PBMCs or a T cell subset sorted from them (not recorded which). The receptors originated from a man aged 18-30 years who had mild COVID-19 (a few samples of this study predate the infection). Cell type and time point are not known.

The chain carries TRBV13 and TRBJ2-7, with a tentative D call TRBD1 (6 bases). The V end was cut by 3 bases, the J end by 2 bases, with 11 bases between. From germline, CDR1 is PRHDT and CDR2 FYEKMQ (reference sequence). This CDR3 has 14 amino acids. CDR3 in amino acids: CASSFRGHTYEQYF. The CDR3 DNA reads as TGTGCCAGCAGCTTCAGGGGACACACCTACGAGCAGTACTTC.

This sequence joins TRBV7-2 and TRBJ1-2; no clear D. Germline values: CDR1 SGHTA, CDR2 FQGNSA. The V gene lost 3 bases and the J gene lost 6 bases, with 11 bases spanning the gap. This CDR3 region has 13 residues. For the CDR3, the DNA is TGTGCCAGCAGCTTTGGGCCACTGGATGGCTACACCTTC. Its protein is CASSFGPLDGYTF.

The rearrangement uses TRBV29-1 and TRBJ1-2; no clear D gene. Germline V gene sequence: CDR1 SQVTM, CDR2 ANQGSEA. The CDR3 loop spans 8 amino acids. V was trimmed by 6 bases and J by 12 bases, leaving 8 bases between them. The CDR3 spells CSVLPHTF. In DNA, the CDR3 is TGCAGCGTCCTCCCCCACACCTTC. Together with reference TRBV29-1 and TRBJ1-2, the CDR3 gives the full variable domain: SAVISQKPSRDICQRGTSLTIQCQVDSQVTMMFWYRQQPGQSLTLIATANQGSEATYESGFVIDKFPISRPNLTFSTLTVSNMSPEDSSIYLCSVLPHTFGSGTRLTVV.

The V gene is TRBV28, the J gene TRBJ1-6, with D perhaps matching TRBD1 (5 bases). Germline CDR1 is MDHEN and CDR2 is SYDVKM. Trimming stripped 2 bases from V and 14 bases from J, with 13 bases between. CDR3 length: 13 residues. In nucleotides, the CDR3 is TGTGCCAGCAGTTTACCGGGACGTCGCACCCTCCACTTT. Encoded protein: CASSLPGRRTLHF. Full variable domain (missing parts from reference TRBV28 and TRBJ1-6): DVKVTQSSRYLVKRTGEKVFLECVQDMDHENMFWYRQDPGLGLRLIYFSYDVKMKEKGDIPEGYSVSREKKERFSLILESASTNQTSMYLCASSLPGRRTLHFGNGTRLTVT.

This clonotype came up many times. DNA for the CDR3: TGTGCCAGCAGTGAACAGGGCTATTCCTACAATGAGCAGTTCTTC. This sequence encodes CASSEQGYSYNEQFF. V and J are TRBV2 and TRBJ2-1, with a tentative D call TRBD1 (5 bases). Trimming pared 2 bases from V and 1 base from J, leaving 9 bases between. CDR3 length: 15 residues. CDR1 is SNHLY and CDR2 is FYNNEI in the germline V gene.

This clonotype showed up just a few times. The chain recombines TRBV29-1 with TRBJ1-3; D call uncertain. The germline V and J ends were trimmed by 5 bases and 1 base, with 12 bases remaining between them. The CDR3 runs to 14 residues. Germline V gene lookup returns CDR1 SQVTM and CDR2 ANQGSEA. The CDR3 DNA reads TGCAGCGTTTCGAGGTGGGATTCTGGAAACACCATATATTTT. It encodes CSVSRWDSGNTIYF.

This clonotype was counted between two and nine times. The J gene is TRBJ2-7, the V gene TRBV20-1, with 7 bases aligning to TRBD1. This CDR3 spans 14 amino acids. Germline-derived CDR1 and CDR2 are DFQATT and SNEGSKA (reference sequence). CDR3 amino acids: CSARGQVTSYEQYV. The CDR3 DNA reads TGCAGTGCCAGAGGACAGGTGACCTCCTACGAGCAGTACGTC.

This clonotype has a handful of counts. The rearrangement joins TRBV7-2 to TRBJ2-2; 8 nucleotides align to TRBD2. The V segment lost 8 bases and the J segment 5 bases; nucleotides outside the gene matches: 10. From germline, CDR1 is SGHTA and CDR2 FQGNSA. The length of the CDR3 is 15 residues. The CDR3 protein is CASSGGGTGTGELFF. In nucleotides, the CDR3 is TGTGCCAGCTCCGGGGGGGGGACTGGGACCGGGGAGCTGTTTTTT.

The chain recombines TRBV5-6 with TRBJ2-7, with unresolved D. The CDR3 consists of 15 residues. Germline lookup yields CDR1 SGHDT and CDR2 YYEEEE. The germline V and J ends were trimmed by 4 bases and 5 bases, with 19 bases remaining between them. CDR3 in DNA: TGTGCCAGCAGCCGTCGGGTAGTGTATGAAAACGAGCAGTACGTC. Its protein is CASSRRVVYENEQYV.

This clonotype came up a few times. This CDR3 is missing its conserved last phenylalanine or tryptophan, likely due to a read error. CDR3 sequence (DNA): TGCGCCAGCAGCTTGGGAGGCAGACTCTATGGCTACACCCTT. It is translated as CASSLGGRLYGYTL. This sequence joins TRBV5-1 and TRBJ1-2; D uncertain. Trimming shortened V by 0 bases and J by 4 bases, and 10 bases separated the two germline ends. Germline CDR1 and CDR2: SGHRS and YFSETQ. CDR3 length: 14 amino acids.

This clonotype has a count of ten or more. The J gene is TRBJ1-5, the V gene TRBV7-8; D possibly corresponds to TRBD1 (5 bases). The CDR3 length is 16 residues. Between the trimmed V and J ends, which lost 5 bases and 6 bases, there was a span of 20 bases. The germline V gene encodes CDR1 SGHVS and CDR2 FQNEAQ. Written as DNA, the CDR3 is TGTGCCAGCAGCCTGACACACGGGGCAGAGGGTCAGCCCCAGCATTTT. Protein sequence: CASSLTHGAEGQPQHF.

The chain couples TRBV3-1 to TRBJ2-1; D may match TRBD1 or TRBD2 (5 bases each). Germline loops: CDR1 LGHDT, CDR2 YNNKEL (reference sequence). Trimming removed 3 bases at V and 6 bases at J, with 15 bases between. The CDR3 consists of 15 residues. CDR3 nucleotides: TGTGCCAGCAGCCAGCATCGGGACGCTCCCAATGAGCAGTTCTTC. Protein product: CASSQHRDAPNEQFF.

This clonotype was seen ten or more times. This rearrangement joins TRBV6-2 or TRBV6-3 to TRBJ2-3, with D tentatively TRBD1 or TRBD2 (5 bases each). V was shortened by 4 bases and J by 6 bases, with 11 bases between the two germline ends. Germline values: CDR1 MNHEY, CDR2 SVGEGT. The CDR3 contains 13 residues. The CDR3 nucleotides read TGTGCCAGCAGTTCCCGGGGCGTGGATACGCAGTATTTT. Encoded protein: CASSSRGVDTQYF.

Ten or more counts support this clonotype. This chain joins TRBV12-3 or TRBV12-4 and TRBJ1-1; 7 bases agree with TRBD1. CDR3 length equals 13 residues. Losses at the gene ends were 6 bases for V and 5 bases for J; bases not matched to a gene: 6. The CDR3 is CASRRQGGTEAFF. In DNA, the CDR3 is TGTGCCAGCAGACGACAGGGTGGAACTGAAGCTTTCTTT.

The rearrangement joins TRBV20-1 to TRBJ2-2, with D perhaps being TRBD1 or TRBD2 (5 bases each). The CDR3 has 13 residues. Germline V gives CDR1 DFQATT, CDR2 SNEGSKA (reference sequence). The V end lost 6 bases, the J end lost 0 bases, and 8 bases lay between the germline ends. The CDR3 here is CSAGTTNTGELFF. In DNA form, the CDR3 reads TGCAGTGCCGGGACCACGAACACCGGGGAGCTGTTTTTT.

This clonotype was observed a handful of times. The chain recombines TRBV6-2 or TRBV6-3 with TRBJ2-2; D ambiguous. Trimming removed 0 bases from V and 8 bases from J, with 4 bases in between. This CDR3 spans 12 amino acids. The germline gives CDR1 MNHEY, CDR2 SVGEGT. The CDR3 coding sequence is TGTGCCAGCAGTTACTCGCGGGGGGAGCTGTTTTTT. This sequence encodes CASSYSRGELFF.

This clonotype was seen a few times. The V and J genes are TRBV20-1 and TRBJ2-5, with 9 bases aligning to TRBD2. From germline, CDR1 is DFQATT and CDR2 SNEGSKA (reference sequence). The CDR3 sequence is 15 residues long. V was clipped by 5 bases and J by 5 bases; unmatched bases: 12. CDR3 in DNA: TGCAGTGCTCAATTGGGCGGGGGGGCCCGGGAGACCCAGTACTTC. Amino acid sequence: CSAQLGGGARETQYF.

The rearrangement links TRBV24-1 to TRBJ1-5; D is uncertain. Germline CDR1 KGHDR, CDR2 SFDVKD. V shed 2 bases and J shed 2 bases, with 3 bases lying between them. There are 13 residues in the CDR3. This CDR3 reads CATSDWGNQPQHF. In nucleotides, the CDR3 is TGTGCCACCAGTGATTGGGGCAATCAGCCCCAGCATTTT.

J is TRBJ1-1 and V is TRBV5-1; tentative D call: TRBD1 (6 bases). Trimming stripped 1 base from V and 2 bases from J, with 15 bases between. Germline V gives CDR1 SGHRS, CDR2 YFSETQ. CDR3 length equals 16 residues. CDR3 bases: TGCGCCAGCAGCTTGTTCGGGACAAGGCAAAACACTGAAGCTTTCTTT. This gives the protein CASSLFGTRQNTEAFF.

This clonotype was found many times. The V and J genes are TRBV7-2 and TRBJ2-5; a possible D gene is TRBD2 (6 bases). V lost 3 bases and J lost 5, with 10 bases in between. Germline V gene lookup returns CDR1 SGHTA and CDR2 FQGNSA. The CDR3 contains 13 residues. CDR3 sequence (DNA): TGTGCCAGCAGCTTGGCGGCGGGGGAGACCCAGTACTTC. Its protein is CASSLAAGETQYF.